The 5 T cell receptor beta chains below were found in one sample sequenced in a study of CD8+CD57+ T cells in acquired aplastic anemia. Before being chosen for sequencing, patients had shown CD8+CD57+ cell expansion by flow cytometry. TCR beta VDJ and CDR3 profiles were obtained from a genomic DNA template. TCRdb called the reads again in MiXCR, with one record for every CDR3 protein. The sample records under 200,000 distinct CDR3 sequences, around 52% being singletons. Sequencing input: sorted CD4+, CD8+, or CD8+CD57+ T cells (not recorded which) from PBMCs. The source is a human donor with aplastic anemia.

In the case of this clonotype: A junction boundary mismatches the germline segment, possibly from a read error. The chain combines TRBV11-3 with TRBJ2-7, with D hard to call. Germline assignment: CDR1 SGHNT and CDR2 YENEEA. The CDR3 consists of 11 residues. The CDR3 is CDSSFRVEQYF. The CDR3 nucleotides are TGTGACAGCAGCTTCCGGGTCGAGCAGTACTTC.

This clonotype was counted at least ten times. The chain combines TRBV9 with TRBJ2-3; D is unresolved. Germline-derived CDR1 and CDR2 are SGDLS and YYNGEE. CDR3 length equals 15 residues. Trimming removed 7 bases from V and 3 bases from J, with 18 bases in between. The CDR3 loop reads CASGKGLSRTDTQYF. The DNA for the CDR3 is TGTGCCAGCGGCAAGGGCCTAAGTCGAACAGATACGCAGTATTTT.

This clonotype was detected a few times. The genes are TRBV15 and TRBJ1-5, with D possibly matching TRBD1 (5 bases). Per germline, CDR1 LNHNV and CDR2 YYDKDF (reference sequence). There are 15 residues in the CDR3. Trimming cost V 5 bases and J 1 base, with 12 bases left between them. This CDR3 reads CATSAHRDSNQPQHF. CDR3 nucleotides: TGTGCCACCAGCGCTCACCGGGACAGCAATCAGCCCCAGCATTTT.

The V gene is TRBV10-2, the J gene TRBJ2-3; D possibly corresponds to TRBD2 (6 bases). Germline CDR1 reads WSHSY; CDR2 reads SAAADI. The CDR3 runs 14 residues. Trimming left V 6 bases short and J 1 base short, with 11 bases between. The CDR3 protein is CASRGPGGTDTQYF. In nucleotides, the CDR3 is TGCGCCAGCAGGGGACCGGGGGGCACAGATACGCAGTATTTT.

Remarks on this clonotype: This may be a read error, as it is one base from a much larger clone. Because it lacks the conserved phenylalanine or tryptophan at the end, this CDR3 is likely a read error. V is TRBV6-1 and J is TRBJ1-5; D ambiguous. The CDR3 sequence is 12 residues long. Trimming left V 8 bases short and J 6 bases short, with 11 bases between. The germline V gene has CDR1 MNHNS and CDR2 SASEGT. CDR3 DNA sequence: TGTGCCAGCGGAAGCGGCGGTCAGCCCCAGCATTCT. It translates to CASGSGGQPQHS.